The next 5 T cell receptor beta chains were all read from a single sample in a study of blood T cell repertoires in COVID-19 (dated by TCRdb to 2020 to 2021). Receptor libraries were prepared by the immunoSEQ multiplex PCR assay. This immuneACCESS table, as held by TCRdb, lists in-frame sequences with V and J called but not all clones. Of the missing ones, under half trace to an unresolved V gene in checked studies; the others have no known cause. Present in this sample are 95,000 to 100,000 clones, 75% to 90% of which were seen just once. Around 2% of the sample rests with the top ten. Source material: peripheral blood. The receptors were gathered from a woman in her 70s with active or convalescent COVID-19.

This CDR3 is CASRDTYNSPLHF. The CDR3 bases are TGTGCCAGCAGGGACACCTATAATTCACCCCTCCACTTT. The chain is built from TRBV28 and TRBJ1-6, with D possibly matching TRBD1 (5 bases). The CDR3 runs to 13 residues. V was clipped by 6 bases and J by 2 bases, with 5 bases between them. CDR1 and CDR2 from the germline V gene are MDHEN and SYDVKM. The whole variable domain, remainder taken from reference TRBV28 and TRBJ1-6, is DVKVTQSSRYLVKRTGEKVFLECVQDMDHENMFWYRQDPGLGLRLIYFSYDVKMKEKGDIPEGYSVSREKKERFSLILESASTNQTSMYLCASRDTYNSPLHFGNGTRLTVT.

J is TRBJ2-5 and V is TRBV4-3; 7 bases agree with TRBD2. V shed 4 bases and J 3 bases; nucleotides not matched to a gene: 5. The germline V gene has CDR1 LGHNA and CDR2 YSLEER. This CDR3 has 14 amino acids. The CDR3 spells CASSRQLAKETQYF. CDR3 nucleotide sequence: TGCGCCAGCAGCCGACAACTAGCGAAAGAGACCCAGTACTTC.

The CDR3 is CAISDDLSRSGYTF. CDR3 bases: TGTGCCATCAGTGACGATCTATCACGAAGCGGCTACACCTTC. The chain recombines TRBV10-3 with TRBJ1-2; D is uncertain. The germline CDR1 and CDR2 sequences are ENHRY and SYGVKD. The CDR3 spans 14 residues. The V end lost 3 bases, the J end lost 8 bases, and 16 bases lay between the germline ends.

CDR3 in amino acids: CASSTWDRGEYGYTF. The CDR3 coding sequence is TGTGCCAGCAGTACATGGGACAGGGGGGAATATGGCTACACCTTC. The chain recombines TRBV6-5 with TRBJ1-2; 11 bases fit TRBD1. Germline V gene data show CDR1 as MNHEY and CDR2 as SVGAGI. The CDR3 runs to 15 residues. Trimming cost V 5 bases and J 5 bases; bases outside gene matches: 7.

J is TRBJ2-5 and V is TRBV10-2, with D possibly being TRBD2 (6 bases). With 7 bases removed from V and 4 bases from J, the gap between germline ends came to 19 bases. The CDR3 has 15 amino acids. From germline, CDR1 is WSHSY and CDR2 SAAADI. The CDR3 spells CASTGSPGLSETQYF. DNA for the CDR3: TGCGCCAGCACTGGTAGTCCGGGACTCTCAGAGACCCAGTACTTC.